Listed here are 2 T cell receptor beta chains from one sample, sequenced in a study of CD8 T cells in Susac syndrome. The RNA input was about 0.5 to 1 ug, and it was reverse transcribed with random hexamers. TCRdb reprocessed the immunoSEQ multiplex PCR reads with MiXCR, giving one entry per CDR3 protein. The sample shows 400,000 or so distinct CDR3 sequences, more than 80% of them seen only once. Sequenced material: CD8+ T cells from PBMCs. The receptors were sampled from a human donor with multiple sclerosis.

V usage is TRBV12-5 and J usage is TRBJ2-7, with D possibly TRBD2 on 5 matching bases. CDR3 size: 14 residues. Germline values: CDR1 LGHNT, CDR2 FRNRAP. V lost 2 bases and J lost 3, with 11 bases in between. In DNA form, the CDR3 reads TGTGCTAGTGGTTTGACCCCGGGATACTACGAGCAGTACTTC. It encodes CASGLTPGYYEQYF.

CDR3 sequence: CASSQDHRVVEEKLFF. DNA of the CDR3: TGTGCCAGCAGCCAAGACCACAGGGTAGTTGAGGAAAAACTGTTTTTT. The chain employs TRBV3-1 and TRBJ1-4; the D gene is possibly TRBD1 (6 bases). The CDR3 runs to 16 residues. With 0 bases removed from V and 8 bases from J, the gap between germline ends came to 16 bases. Germline CDR1 and CDR2: LGHDT and YNNKEL (reference sequence). Based on the CDR3 plus reference TRBV3-1 and TRBJ1-4, the full variable domain is DTAVSQTPKYLVTQMGNDKSIKCEQNLGHDTMYWYKQDSKKFLKIMFSYNNKELIINETVPNRFSPKSPDKAHLNLHINSLELGDSAVYFCASSQDHRVVEEKLFFGSGTQLSVL.